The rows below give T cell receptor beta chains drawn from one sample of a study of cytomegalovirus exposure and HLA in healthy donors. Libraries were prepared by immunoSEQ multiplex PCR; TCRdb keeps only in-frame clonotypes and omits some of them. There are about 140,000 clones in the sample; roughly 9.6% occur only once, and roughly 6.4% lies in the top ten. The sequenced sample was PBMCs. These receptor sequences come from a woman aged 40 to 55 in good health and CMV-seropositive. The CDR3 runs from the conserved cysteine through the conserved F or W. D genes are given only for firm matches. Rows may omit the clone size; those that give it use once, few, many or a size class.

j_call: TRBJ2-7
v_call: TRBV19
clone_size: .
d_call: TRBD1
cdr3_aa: CASTPGQGAYEQYF
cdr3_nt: TGTGCCAGTACCCCGGGACAGGGGGCCTACGAGCAGTACTTC

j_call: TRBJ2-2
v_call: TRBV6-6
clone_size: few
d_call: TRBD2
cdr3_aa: CASSQTSGDSELFF
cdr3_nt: TGTGCCAGCAGCCAGACTAGCGGCGACAGCGAGCTGTTTTTT

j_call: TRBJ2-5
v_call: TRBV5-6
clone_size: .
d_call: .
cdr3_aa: CASSPRQEKTQYF
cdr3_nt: TGTGCCAGCAGCCCAAGACAGGAGAAGACCCAGTACTTC

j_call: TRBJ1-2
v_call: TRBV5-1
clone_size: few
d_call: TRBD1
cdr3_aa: CASSLEGGEYYGYTF
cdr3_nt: TGCGCCAGCAGCTTGGAAGGGGGCGAGTACTATGGCTACACCTTC

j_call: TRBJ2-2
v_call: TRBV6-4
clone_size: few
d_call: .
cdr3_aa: CASSDPIQAPGELFF
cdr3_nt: TGTGCCAGCAGTGACCCGATTCAAGCGCCCGGGGAGCTGTTTTTT

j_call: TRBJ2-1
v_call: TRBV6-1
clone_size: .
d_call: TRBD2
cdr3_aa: CASINRLAGSNEQFF
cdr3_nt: TGTGCCAGCATTAATCGACTAGCGGGGTCCAATGAGCAGTTCTTC

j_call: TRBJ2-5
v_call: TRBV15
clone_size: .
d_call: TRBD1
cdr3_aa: CATSRRDSLQETQYF
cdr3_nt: TGTGCCACCAGCAGAAGGGACAGTCTTCAAGAGACCCAGTACTTC

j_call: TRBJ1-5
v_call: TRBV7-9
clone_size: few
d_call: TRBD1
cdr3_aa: CASSPGTVSQPQHF
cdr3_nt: TGTGCCAGCAGCCCCGGGACAGTTTCCCAGCCCCAGCATTTT

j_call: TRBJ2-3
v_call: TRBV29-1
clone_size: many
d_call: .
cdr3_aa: CSVEDRAGLATDTQYF
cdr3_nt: TGCAGCGTAGAAGACCGAGCGGGCCTGGCAACAGATACGCAGTATTTT

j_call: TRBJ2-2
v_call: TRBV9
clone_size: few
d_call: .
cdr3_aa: CASSLGGGQNTGELFF
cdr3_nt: TGTGCCAGCAGCCTCGGCGGGGGACAGAACACCGGGGAGCTGTTTTTT